This T cell receptor (beta chain) appears in the sequencing data of a study of shared clonotypes between healthy human individuals. The CDR3 consists of 17 residues. V shed 0 bases and J 7 bases; nucleotides not matched to a gene: 7. Germline assignment: CDR1 SGHNT and CDR2 YYREEE (reference sequence). Libraries were prepared by immunoSEQ multiplex PCR; TCRdb keeps only in-frame clonotypes and omits some of them. This sample carries 1.6 million or so clones, around 98.5% of them seen once, and the ten largest clones take 0.3% to 0.45%. General study points: Clonotype sharing across several donors was observed for around 5% of naive CD4 clonotypes.

Into CD45RA+ naive and CD45RA-negative memory subsets, the CD4+ cells were split. Comment on this clone: Its cognate antigen is unknown.

The genes are TRBV5-4 and TRBJ2-2; 12 bases are a match to TRBD2. Specimen: naive CD4+ T cells sorted from blood. Regarding subset: CD45RA+ positively selected. The source of this sequence is a man between 25 and 39 years old in good health. The CDR3 DNA is TGTGCCAGCAGCTTGGGAGGTCGGGGACTAGCGGGCGGGGAGCTGTTTTTT. Protein product: CASSLGGRGLAGGELFF.